The 8 T cell receptor beta chains below come from one sample, sequenced in a study of CD8+ T cells in alopecia areata. RNA extraction was followed by reverse transcription into cDNA, which acted as the sequencing template. The assay was immunoSEQ multiplex PCR, and TCRdb's table has in-frame clones only and misses some. The sample lists fewer than 150,000 clones, about 61% occurring once. The treatment denotes: oral pan-JAK inhibitor, 5-10 mg twice daily. Material: CD8+ T cells sorted from blood, obtained at week 4, from a patient treated with tofacitinib. The origin of the receptors is a human donor with alopecia areata.

This clone was picked up one time. Here the CDR3 reads CASSPPEVGADTQYF. The CDR3 DNA follows: TGTGCCAGCAGTCCCCCCGAGGTAGGCGCGGATACGCAGTATTTT. V and J are TRBV27 and TRBJ2-3, with no clear D. The V end was cut by 5 bases, the J end by 6 bases, with 18 bases between. The CDR3 length is 15 residues. Germline V gives CDR1 MNHEY, CDR2 SMNVEV (reference sequence).

This rearrangement joins TRBV25-1 to TRBJ2-7; the D is unclear. The germline V gene encodes CDR1 MGHDK and CDR2 SYGVNS. Trimming took off 8 bases at V and 7 bases at J, with 9 bases between the two ends. This CDR3 has 10 amino acids. The CDR3: CASGLGEQYF. CDR3 nucleotide sequence: TGTGCCAGCGGCCTGGGGGAGCAGTACTTC.

The chain is built from TRBV29-1 and TRBJ2-2; possible D gene TRBD2, 6 bases. From germline, CDR1 is SQVTM and CDR2 ANQGSEA. CDR3 length: 14 amino acids. The V and J ends lost 1 base and 4 bases respectively, with 10 bases between them. CDR3 bases: TGCAGCGTTGAAGGGCGACTAGGCACCGGGGAGCTGTTTTTT. It codes for CSVEGRLGTGELFF.

This rearrangement joins TRBV7-9 to TRBJ2-1; 10 bases fit TRBD2. The CDR3 totals 15 residues. V was clipped by 5 bases and J by 7 bases; unmatched bases: 8. Germline V gene data show CDR1 as SEHNR and CDR2 as FQNEAQ (reference sequence). The CDR3 loop reads CASSESGGDRNEQFF. The CDR3 bases are TGTGCCAGCAGCGAGAGCGGGGGGGATAGGAATGAGCAGTTCTTC.

The rearrangement joins TRBV5-6 to TRBJ2-1; tentative D call: TRBD2 (6 bases). Trimming stripped 3 bases from V and 8 bases from J, with 12 bases between. CDR3 length equals 13 residues. Germline values: CDR1 SGHDT, CDR2 YYEEEE. The CDR3 spells CASSWTGVYEQFF. The CDR3 bases are TGTGCCAGCAGCTGGACGGGAGTTTATGAGCAGTTCTTC.

The chain has TRBV11-2 and TRBJ2-3; unclear D gene. Trimming stripped 4 bases from V and 3 bases from J, with 14 bases between. Germline CDR1 is SGHAT and CDR2 is FQNNGV. This CDR3 region has 15 residues. The CDR3 nucleotides are TGTGCCAGCAGCTCATACCATCGACGGACAGATACGCAGTATTTT. Its protein is CASSSYHRRTDTQYF.

The chain has TRBV14 and TRBJ2-3; a possible D gene is TRBD1 (6 bases). The CDR3 extends over 16 amino acids. The V end was cut by 4 bases, the J end by 5 bases, with 19 bases between. CDR1 SGHDN and CDR2 FVKESK come from the germline V gene. The CDR3 coding sequence is TGTGCCAGCAGCCGAGATCTAGCAGGGGTCGGAGATACGCAGTATTTT. The encoded protein is CASSRDLAGVGDTQYF.

The chain couples TRBV13 to TRBJ1-2, with 7 bases that match TRBD1. The length of the CDR3 is 14 residues. J lost 3 bases, V lost 2 bases, and 3 bases had no gene match. Looked up from germline, CDR1 is PRHDT and CDR2 is FYEKMQ (reference sequence). This chain's CDR3 is CASSLSTGDYGYTF. CDR3 nucleotides: TGTGCCAGCAGCTTATCCACAGGGGACTATGGCTACACCTTC.